This T cell receptor beta chain originates from a study of T cell repertoires in cytomegalovirus infection. TCRdb called the reads again in MiXCR, with one record for every CDR3 protein. The profile shows some 270,000 distinct CDR3 sequences, about 20% of them singletons. This clonotype was observed a few times. Its antigen is as yet unknown. Likely a read error: the CDR3 ends without its conserved phenylalanine or tryptophan. The limits of the CDR3 on the DNA are not certain, so only TCRdb's listed CDR3 is given. Germline V gives CDR1 SGHVT, CDR2 SQSDAQ. The CDR3 is made up of 10 amino acids, end residues included.

The sample in question was cultured PBMCs, obtained from culture after CMV antigen stimulation. The chain joins TRBV7-4 to TRBJ1-3. The source of this sequence is a human donor in good health (CMV status not recorded). Some clones in this sample may be carry-over from other donors' samples. CDR3 residues: CASSLAGLKA.